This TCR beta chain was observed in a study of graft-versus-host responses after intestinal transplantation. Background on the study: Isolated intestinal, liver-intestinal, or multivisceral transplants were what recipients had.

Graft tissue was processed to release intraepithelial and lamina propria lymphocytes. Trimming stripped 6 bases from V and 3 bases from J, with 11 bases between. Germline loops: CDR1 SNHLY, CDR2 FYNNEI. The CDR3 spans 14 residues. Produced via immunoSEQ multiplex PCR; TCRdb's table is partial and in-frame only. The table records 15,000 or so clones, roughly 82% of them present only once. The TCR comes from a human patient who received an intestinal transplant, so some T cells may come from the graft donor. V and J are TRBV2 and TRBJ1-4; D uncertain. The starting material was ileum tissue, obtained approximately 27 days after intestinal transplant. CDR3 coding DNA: TGTGCCAGCAGAGCTTCTTTAGCTAATGAAAAACTGTTTTTT. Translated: CASRASLANEKLFF.